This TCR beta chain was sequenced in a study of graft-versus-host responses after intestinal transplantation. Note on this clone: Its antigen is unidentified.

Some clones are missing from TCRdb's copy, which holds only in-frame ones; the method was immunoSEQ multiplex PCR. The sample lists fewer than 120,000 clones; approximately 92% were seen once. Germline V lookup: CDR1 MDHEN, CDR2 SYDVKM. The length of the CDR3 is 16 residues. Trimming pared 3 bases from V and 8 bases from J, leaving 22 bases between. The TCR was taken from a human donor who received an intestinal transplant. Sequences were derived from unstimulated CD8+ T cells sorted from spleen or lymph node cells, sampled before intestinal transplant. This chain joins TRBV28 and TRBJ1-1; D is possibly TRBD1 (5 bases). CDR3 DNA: TGTGCCAGCAGTTTTGAGGGGCGGGGGTTTGGGAGGGAAGCTTTCTTT. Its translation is CASSFEGRGFGREAFF.